These 4 T cell receptor beta chains were sequenced from one sample in a study of pediatric ulcerative colitis. Profiling relied on immunoSEQ multiplex PCR, and the TCRdb table lists in-frame clones only, not all of them. The repertoire holds about 36,000 clones, around 78% seen once, with around 0.74% in the top ten. One to two pinch biopsies were taken from the rectum during colonoscopy. The sequencing sample was made of gut tissue. These receptors all stem from a boy younger than 18 with moderate ulcerative colitis.

In its sample, this clone was seen a few times. The chain recombines TRBV4-2 with TRBJ2-7; TRBD1 matches at 9 bases. The V and J ends lost 1 base and 5 bases, in that order; junction bases with no gene match: 6. The CDR3 consists of 15 residues. The germline V gene has CDR1 LGHNA and CDR2 YNFKEQ. The CDR3 loop is CASSQAGTGNHEQYF. The CDR3 DNA follows: TGTGCCAGCAGCCAAGCCGGGACAGGGAACCACGAGCAGTACTTC.

The genes are TRBV28 and TRBJ2-5; TRBD2 might be the D (6 bases). Germline lookup yields CDR1 MDHEN and CDR2 SYDVKM. The CDR3 runs 14 residues. V dropped 8 bases and J dropped 5 bases, with 18 bases sitting between them. In DNA, the CDR3 is TGTGCCAGCCAGGAGGGTGGTTCGTTTGAGACCCAGTACTTC. Its translation is CASQEGGSFETQYF.

V usage is TRBV5-1 and J usage is TRBJ2-3; 13 nucleotides agree with TRBD2. This CDR3 region has 16 residues. Trimming took 4 bases from V and 2 from J; bases not matched to a gene: 4. Germline assignment: CDR1 SGHRS and CDR2 YFSETQ. CDR3 sequence (DNA): TGCGCCAGCAGCGCGACTAGCGGGGGGACCACAGATACGCAGTATTTT. It codes for CASSATSGGTTDTQYF.

The chain couples TRBV4-1 to TRBJ1-1; D is unresolved. Germline V gene data show CDR1 as MGHRA and CDR2 as YSYEKL. This CDR3 contains 11 residues. V lost 0 bases and J lost 10, with 6 bases in between. The CDR3 DNA reads as TGCGCCAGCAGCCAAGATATAGTAGCTTTCTTT. Its protein is CASSQDIVAFF.